Below are 13 T cell receptor beta chains sequenced from a single sample in a study of blood T cell repertoires in COVID-19 (dated by TCRdb to about 2020). The method was the immunoSEQ multiplex PCR assay. Sourced from immuneACCESS, this table was stored by TCRdb with only in-frame sequences that have V and J called. A share of the clones is absent; for the studies checked, an unresolved V gene accounts for under half, and the remainder has no known explanation. This sample is represented by 90,000 to 120,000 clones; approximately 88% of them were singletons. Around 7% of the sample belongs to the ten largest clones. The sample was peripheral blood. Receptors originate from a man aged 45-65 years with active or convalescent COVID-19.

The chain joins TRBV10-3 to TRBJ1-3; D unclear. CDR3 length: 16 residues. V lost 0 bases to trimming and J lost 0 bases, with 9 bases between them. Per germline, CDR1 ENHRY and CDR2 SYGVKD. The CDR3 is CAISESSSLSGNTIYF. DNA for the CDR3: TGTGCCATCAGTGAGTCGAGTTCCCTCTCTGGAAACACCATATATTTT.

This clone was recorded only once. The rearrangement uses TRBV5-1 and TRBJ2-1; TRBD2 matches 7 bases. The CDR3 runs 14 residues. With 4 bases clipped from V and 4 bases from J, the junction kept 5 bases outside the gene matches. Germline assignment: CDR1 SGHRS and CDR2 YFSETQ. The CDR3 region is CASSTTSVYNEQFF. The DNA of the CDR3 is TGCGCCAGCAGCACAACTAGCGTTTACAATGAGCAGTTCTTC.

The rearrangement uses TRBV7-2 and TRBJ1-1, with a weak D call TRBD1 (6 bases). This CDR3 has 15 residues. The germline V and J ends were trimmed by 5 bases and 0 bases, with 13 bases remaining between them. Germline V lookup: CDR1 SGHTA, CDR2 FQGNSA. DNA of the CDR3: TGTGCCAGCAGCCCTCTAGGGGGATTGAACACTGAAGCTTTCTTT. This gives the protein CASSPLGGLNTEAFF.

The rearrangement joins TRBV30 to TRBJ2-5; 7 nucleotides align to TRBD1. V was pared by 2 bases and J by 7 bases, with 7 bases of the junction left unmatched. The CDR3 is made up of 13 amino acids. Germline V gene lookup returns CDR1 GTSNPN and CDR2 SVGIG (reference sequence). In DNA form, the CDR3 reads TGTGCCTGGAGTAAGGCGCGGACAGGGACCCAGTACTTC. Translating gives CAWSKARTGTQYF.

This chain links TRBV7-2 with TRBJ1-5, with a weak D call TRBD1 (5 bases). The V end lost 2 bases, the J end lost 0 bases, and 8 bases lay between the germline ends. Per the germline V gene, CDR1 is SGHTA and CDR2 is FQGNSA. This CDR3 has 15 amino acids. In DNA form, the CDR3 reads TGTGCCAGCAGCTTATTAGGGGATAGCAATCAGCCCCAGCATTTT. This translates into CASSLLGDSNQPQHF.

This sequence joins TRBV3-1 (or the pseudogene TRBV3-2) and TRBJ1-3; D is ambiguous. Germline V CDR1 and CDR2: LGHDT, YNNKEL (reference sequence). This CDR3 comprises 19 residues. The germline V and J ends were trimmed by 5 bases and 0 bases, with 23 bases remaining between them. The CDR3 DNA reads as TGTGCCAGCAGCAAAGGCCCGAGATTTTATATTAGCTCTGGAAACACCATATATTTT. It specifies CASSKGPRFYISSGNTIYF.

The chain joins TRBV7-9 to TRBJ2-6; 10 bases agree with TRBD2. This CDR3 has 18 amino acids. The germline V gene has CDR1 SEHNR and CDR2 FQNEAQ (reference sequence). Trimming took 3 bases from V and 4 from J; bases not matched to a gene: 9. The CDR3 here is CASSFGAGGPFGANVLTF. The DNA of the CDR3 is TGTGCCAGCAGCTTCGGAGCGGGAGGGCCGTTCGGGGCCAACGTCCTGACTTTC.

The chain combines TRBV6-5 with TRBJ2-1; TRBD2 aligns across 11 bases. This CDR3 spans 14 amino acids. Losses at the gene ends were 7 bases for V and 8 bases for J; bases not matched to a gene: 7. Germline V lookup: CDR1 MNHEY, CDR2 SVGAGI. This chain's CDR3 is CASNLAGGSYEQFF. The CDR3 DNA follows: TGTGCCAGCAACCTAGCGGGAGGTTCCTATGAGCAGTTCTTC.

This clone came up once. J is TRBJ2-7 and V is TRBV19; a weak D match, TRBD2 (6 bases). CDR1 LNHDA and CDR2 SQIVND come from the germline V gene (reference sequence). The V end was cut by 3 bases, the J end by 1 base, with 16 bases between. This CDR3 spans 16 amino acids. CDR3: CASSMGPRGLSYEQYF. The CDR3 coding sequence is TGTGCCAGTAGTATGGGGCCGCGGGGATTATCCTACGAGCAGTACTTC.

V and J are TRBV6-4 and TRBJ2-2, with TRBD1 as a possible D gene (6 bases). The CDR3 loop spans 15 amino acids. Germline CDR1 is MRHNA and CDR2 is SNTAGT. Between the trimmed V and J ends, which lost 7 bases and 4 bases, there was a span of 16 bases. The DNA for the CDR3 is TGTGCCAGCACCCTCGGAGTGGGGGCCACCGGGGAGCTGTTTTTT. Residues: CASTLGVGATGELFF.

The chain combines TRBV4-3 with TRBJ1-1, with a weak D call TRBD1 (5 bases). The germline V and J ends were trimmed by 0 bases and 4 bases, with 15 bases remaining between them. The CDR3 is 16 residues long. The germline V gene encodes CDR1 LGHNA and CDR2 YSLEER. Here the CDR3 DNA reads TGCGCCAGCAGCCAAGATTGGGACTTGGGGAGCACTGAAGCTTTCTTT. Its translation: CASSQDWDLGSTEAFF.

This sequence joins TRBV20-1 and TRBJ1-6, with D unresolved. With 3 bases removed from V and 6 bases from J, the gap between germline ends came to 15 bases. Looked up from germline, CDR1 is DFQATT and CDR2 is SNEGSKA (reference sequence). The CDR3 consists of 15 residues. This CDR3 is CSASTGPTFNSPLHF. In nucleotides, the CDR3 is TGCAGTGCTAGTACGGGTCCGACCTTTAATTCACCCCTCCACTTT.

V usage is TRBV19 and J usage is TRBJ2-1; unclear D gene. V shed 6 bases and J shed 2 bases, with 8 bases lying between them. The CDR3 extends over 13 amino acids. CDR1 LNHDA and CDR2 SQIVND come from the germline V gene (reference sequence). The CDR3 region has the DNA TGTGCCAGTAGACCGGGTCCCTACAATGAGCAGTTCTTC. It yields the protein CASRPGPYNEQFF.